A selection of T cell receptor beta chains follows, all from one sample in a study of blood T cell repertoires in COVID-19. Profiling relied on immunoSEQ multiplex PCR, and the TCRdb table lists in-frame clones only, not all of them. The sample contains around 64,000 clones, around 88% of which appear only once. Material for sequencing was peripheral blood. Receptors were obtained from an elderly woman with acute or convalescent COVID-19. CDR3s include the opening cysteine and the closing phenylalanine or tryptophan. The D gene is left open where the match is weak. Part of the rows lack a size; the others show once, few, many or a class for expanded clones.

TRBV7-9	TRBD1	-	TRBJ2-7	CASSSGQGSYEQYF	TGTGCCAGCAGCTCCGGACAGGGTTCCTACGAGCAGTACTTC
TRBV29-1	TRBD2	few	TRBJ2-7	CSGQHGGGILYEQYF	TGCAGCGGACAGCACGGCGGGGGAATCCTCTACGAGCAGTACTTC
TRBV6-4	-	-	TRBJ2-2	CASSEQGVTLVTGELFF	TGTGCCAGCAGTGAACAGGGTGTCACGCTGGTCACCGGGGAGCTGTTTTTT
TRBV21-1	-	-	TRBJ1-1	CASIRTLNTEAFF	TGTGCCAGCATTCGGACATTGAACACTGAAGCTTTCTTT
TRBV28	TRBD1	-	TRBJ2-2	CASKTGVGATGELFF	TGTGCCAGCAAGACAGGGGTAGGGGCCACCGGGGAGCTGTTTTTT
TRBV7-2	TRBD1	-	TRBJ1-5	CASSQQGDQPQHF	TGTGCCAGCAGCCAACAGGGGGATCAGCCCCAGCATTTT
TRBV2	-	few	TRBJ2-2	CASSGRRQGELFF	TGTGCCAGCAGTGGAAGGAGACAGGGGGAGCTGTTTTTT
TRBV18	TRBD1	few	TRBJ2-1	CASSPRQGLLMDEQFF	TGTGCCAGCTCACCTCGACAGGGTTTACTTATGGATGAGCAGTTCTTC
TRBV28	-	-	TRBJ1-1	CASRLMGGDEAFF	TGTGCCAGCCGACTCATGGGGGGGGATGAAGCTTTCTTT
TRBV6-2/TRBV6-3	TRBD1	-	TRBJ1-5	CASSYGGTDTRPSQPQHF	TGTGCCAGCAGTTACGGAGGGACAGATACGCGTCCCAGTCAGCCCCAGCATTTT
TRBV3-1/TRBV3-2	TRBD2	-	TRBJ2-1	CASRLGLALSNEQFF	TGTGCCAGCAGACTGGGACTAGCCCTATCCAATGAGCAGTTCTTC
TRBV28	TRBD2	-	TRBJ2-2	CASSLTSGRTGELFF	TGTGCCAGCAGTTTAACTAGCGGGAGGACCGGGGAGCTGTTTTTT
TRBV7-8	-	once	TRBJ1-6	CASSPRFTRDHSPLHF	TGTGCCAGCAGCCCGCGGTTTACTCGAGACCATTCACCCCTCCACTTT
TRBV13	TRBD1	once	TRBJ2-1	CASSFYRGRGNEQFF	TGTGCCAGCAGCTTTTACAGGGGGCGCGGGAATGAGCAGTTCTTC
TRBV6-1	-	-	TRBJ1-1	CASSDLSRGTEAFF	TGTGCCAGCAGTGATCTGTCCCGGGGGACTGAAGCTTTCTTT
TRBV5-1	-	-	TRBJ1-1	CASTNQGNTEAFF	TGCGCCAGCACCAATCAGGGGAACACTGAAGCTTTCTTT